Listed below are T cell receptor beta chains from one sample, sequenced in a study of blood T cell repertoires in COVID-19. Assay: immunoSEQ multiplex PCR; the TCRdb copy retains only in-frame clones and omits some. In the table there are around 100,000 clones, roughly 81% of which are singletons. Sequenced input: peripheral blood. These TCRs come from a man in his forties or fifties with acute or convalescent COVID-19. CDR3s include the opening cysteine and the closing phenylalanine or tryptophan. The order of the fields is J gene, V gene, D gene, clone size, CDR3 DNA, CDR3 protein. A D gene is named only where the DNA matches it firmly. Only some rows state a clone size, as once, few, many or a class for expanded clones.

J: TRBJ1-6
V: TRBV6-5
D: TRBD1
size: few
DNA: TGTGCCAGCAGTTCGGACAGGATCAATTCACCCCTCCACTTT
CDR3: CASSSDRINSPLHF

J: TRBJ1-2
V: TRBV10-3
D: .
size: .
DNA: TGTGCCATCAGTGAGTCAGGGGTTGGCTATGGCTACACCTTC
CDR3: CAISESGVGYGYTF

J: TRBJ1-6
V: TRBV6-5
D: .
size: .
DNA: TGTGCCAGCAGTTTGGGGAGCTCCTATAATTCACCCCTCCACTTT
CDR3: CASSLGSSYNSPLHF

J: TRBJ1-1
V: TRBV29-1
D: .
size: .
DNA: TGCAGCGCCCTTAACTTCGACACTGAAGCTTTCTTT
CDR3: CSALNFDTEAFF

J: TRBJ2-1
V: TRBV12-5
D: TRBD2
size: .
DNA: TGTGCTAGTGGTTTGCCGGGCGGGGGTGAGCAGTTCTTC
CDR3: CASGLPGGGEQFF

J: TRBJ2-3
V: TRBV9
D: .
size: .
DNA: TGTGCCAGCAGCGAAAGGACGGGGGGCACAGATACGCAGTATTTT
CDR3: CASSERTGGTDTQYF

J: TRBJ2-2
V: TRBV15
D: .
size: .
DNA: TGTGCCACCAGCAGTCCCTACACCGGGGAGCTGTTTTTT
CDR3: CATSSPYTGELFF

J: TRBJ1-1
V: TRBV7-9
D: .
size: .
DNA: TGTGCCAGCAGCTCGGGGGTGGGGTACGCTTTCTTT
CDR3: CASSSGVGYAFF

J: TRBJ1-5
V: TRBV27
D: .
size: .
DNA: TGTGCCAGCAGTTCGTCTAGCAATCAGCCCCAGCATTTT
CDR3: CASSSSSNQPQHF

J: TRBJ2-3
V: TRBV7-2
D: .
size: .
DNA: TGTGCCAGCAGCTTGGACTGGAGCACAGATACGCAGTATTTT
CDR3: CASSLDWSTDTQYF

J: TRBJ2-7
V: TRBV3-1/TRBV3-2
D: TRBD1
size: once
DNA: TGTGCCAGCAGCCAAGACTACAGGGGGCTCGAGCAGTACTTC
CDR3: CASSQDYRGLEQYF

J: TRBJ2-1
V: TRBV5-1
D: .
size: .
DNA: TGCGCCAGCAATCTCGGGACACAGTACAATGAGCAGTTCTTC
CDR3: CASNLGTQYNEQFF

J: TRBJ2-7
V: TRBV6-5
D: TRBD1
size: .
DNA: TGTGCCAGCACCCGAACCGGGACAGGGATCTACGAGCAGTACTTC
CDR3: CASTRTGTGIYEQYF

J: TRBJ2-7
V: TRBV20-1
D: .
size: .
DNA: TGCAGTGTATCCAACGGGGACGAGCAGTACTTC
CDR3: CSVSNGDEQYF

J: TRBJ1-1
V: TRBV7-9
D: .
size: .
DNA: TGTGCCAGCAGCCGGATACCGGGACTTGAAGCTTTCTTT
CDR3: CASSRIPGLEAFF

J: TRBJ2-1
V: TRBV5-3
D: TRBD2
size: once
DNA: TGTGCCATCAAAGCGGGGGTAATGTACAATGAGCAGTTCTTC
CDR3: CAIKAGVMYNEQFF

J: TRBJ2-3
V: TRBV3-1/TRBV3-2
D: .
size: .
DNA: TGTGCCAGCAGCCAAGTCCGACTAGTCAGCACCAGCACAGATACGCAGTATTTT
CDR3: CASSQVRLVSTSTDTQYF

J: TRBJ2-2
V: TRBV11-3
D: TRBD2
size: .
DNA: TGTGCCAGCAGCCCGGGGGGGGGACAAACGAACACCGGGGAGCTGTTTTTT
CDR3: CASSPGGGQTNTGELFF

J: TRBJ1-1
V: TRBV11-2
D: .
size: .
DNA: TGTGCCAGCAGCTTAGATATAGACACTGAAGCTTTCTTT
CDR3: CASSLDIDTEAFF

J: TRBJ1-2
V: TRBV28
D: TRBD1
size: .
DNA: TGTGCCAGCAGCAAAATGGACAGGGTACGGGGCTACACCTTC
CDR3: CASSKMDRVRGYTF

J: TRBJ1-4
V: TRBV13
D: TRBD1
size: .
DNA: TGTGCCAGCAGCTTCGCGGGACAGGGCCGGGAAAAACTGTTTTTT
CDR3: CASSFAGQGREKLFF

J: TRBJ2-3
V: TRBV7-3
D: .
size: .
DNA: TGTGCCAGCAGCTTAGGTAGCTTGGTAACAGATACGCAGTATTTT
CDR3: CASSLGSLVTDTQYF

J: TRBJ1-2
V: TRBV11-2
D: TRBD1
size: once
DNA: TGTGCCAGCAGCTTTCGGACCAGGGACAGGGTTAATTTCCATGGCTACACCTTC
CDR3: CASSFRTRDRVNFHGYTF

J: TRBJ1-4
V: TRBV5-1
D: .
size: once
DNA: TGCGCCAGCAGCCCTCAGGGCCCTAATGAAAAACTGTTTTTT
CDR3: CASSPQGPNEKLFF

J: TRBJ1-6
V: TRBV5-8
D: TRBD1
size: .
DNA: TGTGCCAGCAGGCCATCAGGGGGATATAATTCACCCCTCCACTTT
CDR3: CASRPSGGYNSPLHF

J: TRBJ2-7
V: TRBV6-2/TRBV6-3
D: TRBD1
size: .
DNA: TGTGCCAGCAGTTACAGACAGGGTTACGAGCAGTACTTC
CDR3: CASSYRQGYEQYF

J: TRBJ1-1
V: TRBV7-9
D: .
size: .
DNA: TGTGCCAGCAGCTTGACAGGACTGAACACTGAAGCTTTCTTT
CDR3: CASSLTGLNTEAFF

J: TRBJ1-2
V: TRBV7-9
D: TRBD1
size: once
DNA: TGTGCCAGCAGCTCAGGACAGGTAGTCTATGGCTACACCTTC
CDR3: CASSSGQVVYGYTF

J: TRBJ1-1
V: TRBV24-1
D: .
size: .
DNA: TGTGCCACCAGTGACCCAGGGTTGGGGACTGAAGCTTTCTTT
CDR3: CATSDPGLGTEAFF

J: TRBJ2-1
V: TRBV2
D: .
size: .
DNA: TGTGCCAGCAGTTTTTCTTTCCTCTACAATGAGCAGTTCTTC
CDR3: CASSFSFLYNEQFF

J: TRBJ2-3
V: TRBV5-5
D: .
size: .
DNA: TGTGCCAGCAGCTTAGCCACAGATACGCAGTATTTT
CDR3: CASSLATDTQYF

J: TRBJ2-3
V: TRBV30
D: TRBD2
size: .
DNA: TGTGCCTGGACCCTAGCGGGCACGAGCCCAGATACGCAGTATTTT
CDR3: CAWTLAGTSPDTQYF

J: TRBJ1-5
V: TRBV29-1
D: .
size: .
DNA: TGCAGCGTTGCCAGGGGTAGCAATCAGCCCCAGCATTTT
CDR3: CSVARGSNQPQHF

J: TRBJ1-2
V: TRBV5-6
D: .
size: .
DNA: TGTGCCAGCAGCTTGACAGGGAAGAGGGGCTACACCTTC
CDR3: CASSLTGKRGYTF

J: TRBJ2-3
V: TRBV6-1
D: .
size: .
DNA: TGTGCCAGCAGTGATCGAGGGTTATTAGATACGCAGTATTTT
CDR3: CASSDRGLLDTQYF

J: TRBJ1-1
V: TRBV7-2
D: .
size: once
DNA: TGTGCCAGCAGATTGACAGCAAACACTGAAGCTTTCTTT
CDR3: CASRLTANTEAFF

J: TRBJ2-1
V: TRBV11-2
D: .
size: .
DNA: TGTGCCAGCAGCTCCCAGGCGACACCAAATGAGCAGTTCTTC
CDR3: CASSSQATPNEQFF

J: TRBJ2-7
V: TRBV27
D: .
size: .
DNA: TGTGCCAGCAGTTTATTCCGACAGAACTACGAGCAGTACTTC
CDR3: CASSLFRQNYEQYF

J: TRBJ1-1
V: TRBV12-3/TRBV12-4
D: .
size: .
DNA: TGTGCCAGCAGTTTACAGGGGTCGAGTGAAGCTTTCTTT
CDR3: CASSLQGSSEAFF

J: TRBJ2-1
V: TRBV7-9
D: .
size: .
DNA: TGTGCCAGCAGCTTGGGGGGCTCCTACAATGAGCAGTTCTTC
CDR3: CASSLGGSYNEQFF

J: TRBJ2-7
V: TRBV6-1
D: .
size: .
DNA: TGTGCCAGCAGTGAGCCCCAGGGATTTCCGAACGAGCAGTACTTC
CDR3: CASSEPQGFPNEQYF

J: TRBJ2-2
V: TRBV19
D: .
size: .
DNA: TGTGCCAGCAAATTTCAGGTGCTTGGGACCGGGGAGCTGTTTTTT
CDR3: CASKFQVLGTGELFF

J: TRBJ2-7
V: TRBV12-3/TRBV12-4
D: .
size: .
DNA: TGTGCCAGCAGCAAAATTTCCTACGAGCAGTACTTC
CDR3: CASSKISYEQYF

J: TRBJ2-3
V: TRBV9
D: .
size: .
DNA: TGTGCCAGCAGCGTAGGTGGGGCCACTAGCACAGATACGCAGTATTTT
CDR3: CASSVGGATSTDTQYF

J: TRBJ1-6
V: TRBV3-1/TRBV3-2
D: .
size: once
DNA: TGTGCCAGCAGCCCCCGGGGGGATCCCCTCCACTTT
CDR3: CASSPRGDPLHF

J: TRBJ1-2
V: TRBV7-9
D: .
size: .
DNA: TGTGCCAGCAGCTTAGAGTCAGGTGGCTACACCTTC
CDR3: CASSLESGGYTF

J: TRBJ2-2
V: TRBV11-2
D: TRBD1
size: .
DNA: TGTGCCAGCAGCGTGACAGGGGGTTACACCGGGGAGCTGTTTTTT
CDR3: CASSVTGGYTGELFF

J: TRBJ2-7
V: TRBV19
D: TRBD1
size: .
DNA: TGTGCCAGTAGTCCGGACAGGGCGAGATTTTACGAGCAGTACTTC
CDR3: CASSPDRARFYEQYF

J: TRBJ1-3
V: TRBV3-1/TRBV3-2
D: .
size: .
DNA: TGTGCCAGCAGCCGGGGATTCGGAGGGAACACCATATATTTT
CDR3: CASSRGFGGNTIYF

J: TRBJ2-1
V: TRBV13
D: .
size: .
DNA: TGTGCCAGCAGCTTAGGCCGTCTAGCTCGCCACAATGAGCAGTTCTTC
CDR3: CASSLGRLARHNEQFF

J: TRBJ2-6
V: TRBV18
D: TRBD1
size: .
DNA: TGTGCCAGCTCACTAAAGGGACAGGGGAGCTCTGGGGCCAACGTCCTGACTTTC
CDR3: CASSLKGQGSSGANVLTF

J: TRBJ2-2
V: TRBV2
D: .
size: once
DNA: TGTGCCAGACAGGGTCGGGCGAACACCGGGGAGCTGTTTTTT
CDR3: CARQGRANTGELFF

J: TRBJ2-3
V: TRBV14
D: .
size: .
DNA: TGTGCCAGCAGCCAATGGGTCGGGGGTTCAGATACGCAGTATTTT
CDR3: CASSQWVGGSDTQYF

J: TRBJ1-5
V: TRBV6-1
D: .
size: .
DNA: TGTGCCAGCCGTGAAGACGAGCGAGATCGGCCCCAGCATTTT
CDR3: CASREDERDRPQHF

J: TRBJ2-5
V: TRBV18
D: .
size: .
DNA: TGTGCCAGCTCCCCCGGAGGGCGGGGAGAGACCCAGTACTTC
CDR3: CASSPGGRGETQYF

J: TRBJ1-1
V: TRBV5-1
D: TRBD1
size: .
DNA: TGCGCCAGCAGGAGTATGCGGACAGGGGATAATGAAGCTTTCTTT
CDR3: CASRSMRTGDNEAFF

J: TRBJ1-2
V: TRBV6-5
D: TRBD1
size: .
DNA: TGTGCCAGCAGCAGGGACAGTAACTATGGCTACACCTTC
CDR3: CASSRDSNYGYTF

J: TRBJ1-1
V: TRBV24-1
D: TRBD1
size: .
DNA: TGTGCCACCAGTGATGCCGCCGGGACAGGGGGCGGGCGAGCTTTCTTT
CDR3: CATSDAAGTGGGRAFF

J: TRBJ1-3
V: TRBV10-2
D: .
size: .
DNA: TGCGCCAGCAGAATAACAGGGAGCTCTGGAAACACCATATATTTT
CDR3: CASRITGSSGNTIYF

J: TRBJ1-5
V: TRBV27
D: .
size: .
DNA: TGTGCCTCCCAGGGGCGCGAGATTTTAGCCCAGCATTTT
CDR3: CASQGREILAQHF